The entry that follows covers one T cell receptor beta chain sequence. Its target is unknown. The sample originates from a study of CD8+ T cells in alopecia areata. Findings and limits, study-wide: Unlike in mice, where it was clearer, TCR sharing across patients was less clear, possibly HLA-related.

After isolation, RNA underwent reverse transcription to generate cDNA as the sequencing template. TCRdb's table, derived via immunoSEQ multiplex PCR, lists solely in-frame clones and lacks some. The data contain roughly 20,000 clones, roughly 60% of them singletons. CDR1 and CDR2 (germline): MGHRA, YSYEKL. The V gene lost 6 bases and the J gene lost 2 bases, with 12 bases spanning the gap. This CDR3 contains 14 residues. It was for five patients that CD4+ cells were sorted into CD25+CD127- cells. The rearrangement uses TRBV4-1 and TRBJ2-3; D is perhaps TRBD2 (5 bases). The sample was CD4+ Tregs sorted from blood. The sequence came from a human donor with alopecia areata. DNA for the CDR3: TGCGCCAGCAGGACTCGGGGAACCACAGATACGCAGTATTTT. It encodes CASRTRGTTDTQYF.